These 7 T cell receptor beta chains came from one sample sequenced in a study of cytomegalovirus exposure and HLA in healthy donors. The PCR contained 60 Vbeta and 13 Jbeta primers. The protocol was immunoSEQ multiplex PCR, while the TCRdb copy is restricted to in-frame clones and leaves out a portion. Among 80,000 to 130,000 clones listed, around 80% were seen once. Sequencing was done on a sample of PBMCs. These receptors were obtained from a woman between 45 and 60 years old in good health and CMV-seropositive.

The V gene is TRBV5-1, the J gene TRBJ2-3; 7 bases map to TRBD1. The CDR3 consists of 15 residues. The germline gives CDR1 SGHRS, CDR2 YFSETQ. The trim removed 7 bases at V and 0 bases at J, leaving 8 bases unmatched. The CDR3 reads CASCNRQGSTDTQYF. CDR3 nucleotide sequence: TGCGCCAGCTGCAATCGACAGGGCAGCACAGATACGCAGTATTTT.

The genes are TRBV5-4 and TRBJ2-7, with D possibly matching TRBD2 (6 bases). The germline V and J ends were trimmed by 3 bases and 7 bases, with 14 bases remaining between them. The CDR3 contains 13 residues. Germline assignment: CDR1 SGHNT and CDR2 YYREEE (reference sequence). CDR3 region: CASSWEADREQYF. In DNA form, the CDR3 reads TGTGCCAGCAGCTGGGAGGCTGATAGGGAGCAGTACTTC.

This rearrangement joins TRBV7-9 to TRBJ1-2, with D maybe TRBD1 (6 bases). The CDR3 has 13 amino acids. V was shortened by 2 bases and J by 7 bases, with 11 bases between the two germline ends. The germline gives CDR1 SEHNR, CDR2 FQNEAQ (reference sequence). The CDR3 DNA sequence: TGTGCCAGCAGCTTATCGGGGGGGCCTGGCTACACCTTC. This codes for CASSLSGGPGYTF.

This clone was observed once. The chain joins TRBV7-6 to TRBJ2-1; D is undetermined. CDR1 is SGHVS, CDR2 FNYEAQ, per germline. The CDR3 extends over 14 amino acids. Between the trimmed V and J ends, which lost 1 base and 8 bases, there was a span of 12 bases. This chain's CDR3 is CASSLEHLRDEQFF. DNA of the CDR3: TGTGCCAGCAGCTTAGAGCACCTCCGCGATGAGCAGTTCTTC.

The CDR3 reads CASSWGGDSYEQYF. DNA of the CDR3: TGTGCCAGCAGCTGGGGAGGGGATTCCTACGAGCAGTACTTC. V is TRBV6-1 and J is TRBJ2-7, with 7 bases fitting TRBD2. The CDR3 contains 14 residues. V was clipped by 6 bases and J by 1 base; unmatched bases: 6. Germline V gives CDR1 MNHNS, CDR2 SASEGT.

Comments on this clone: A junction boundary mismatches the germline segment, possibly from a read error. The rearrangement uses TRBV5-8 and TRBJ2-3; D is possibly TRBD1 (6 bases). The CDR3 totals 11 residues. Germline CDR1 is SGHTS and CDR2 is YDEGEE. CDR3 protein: CASSFGTRKGF. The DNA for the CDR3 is TGTGCCAGCAGCTTCGGGACAAGAAAAGGGTTT.

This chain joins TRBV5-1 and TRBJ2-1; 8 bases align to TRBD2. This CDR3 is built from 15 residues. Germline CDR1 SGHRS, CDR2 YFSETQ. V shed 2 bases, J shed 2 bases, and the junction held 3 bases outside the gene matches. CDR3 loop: CASSLSGGAYNEQFF. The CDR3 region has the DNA TGCGCCAGCAGCTTAAGCGGGGGTGCCTACAATGAGCAGTTCTTC.